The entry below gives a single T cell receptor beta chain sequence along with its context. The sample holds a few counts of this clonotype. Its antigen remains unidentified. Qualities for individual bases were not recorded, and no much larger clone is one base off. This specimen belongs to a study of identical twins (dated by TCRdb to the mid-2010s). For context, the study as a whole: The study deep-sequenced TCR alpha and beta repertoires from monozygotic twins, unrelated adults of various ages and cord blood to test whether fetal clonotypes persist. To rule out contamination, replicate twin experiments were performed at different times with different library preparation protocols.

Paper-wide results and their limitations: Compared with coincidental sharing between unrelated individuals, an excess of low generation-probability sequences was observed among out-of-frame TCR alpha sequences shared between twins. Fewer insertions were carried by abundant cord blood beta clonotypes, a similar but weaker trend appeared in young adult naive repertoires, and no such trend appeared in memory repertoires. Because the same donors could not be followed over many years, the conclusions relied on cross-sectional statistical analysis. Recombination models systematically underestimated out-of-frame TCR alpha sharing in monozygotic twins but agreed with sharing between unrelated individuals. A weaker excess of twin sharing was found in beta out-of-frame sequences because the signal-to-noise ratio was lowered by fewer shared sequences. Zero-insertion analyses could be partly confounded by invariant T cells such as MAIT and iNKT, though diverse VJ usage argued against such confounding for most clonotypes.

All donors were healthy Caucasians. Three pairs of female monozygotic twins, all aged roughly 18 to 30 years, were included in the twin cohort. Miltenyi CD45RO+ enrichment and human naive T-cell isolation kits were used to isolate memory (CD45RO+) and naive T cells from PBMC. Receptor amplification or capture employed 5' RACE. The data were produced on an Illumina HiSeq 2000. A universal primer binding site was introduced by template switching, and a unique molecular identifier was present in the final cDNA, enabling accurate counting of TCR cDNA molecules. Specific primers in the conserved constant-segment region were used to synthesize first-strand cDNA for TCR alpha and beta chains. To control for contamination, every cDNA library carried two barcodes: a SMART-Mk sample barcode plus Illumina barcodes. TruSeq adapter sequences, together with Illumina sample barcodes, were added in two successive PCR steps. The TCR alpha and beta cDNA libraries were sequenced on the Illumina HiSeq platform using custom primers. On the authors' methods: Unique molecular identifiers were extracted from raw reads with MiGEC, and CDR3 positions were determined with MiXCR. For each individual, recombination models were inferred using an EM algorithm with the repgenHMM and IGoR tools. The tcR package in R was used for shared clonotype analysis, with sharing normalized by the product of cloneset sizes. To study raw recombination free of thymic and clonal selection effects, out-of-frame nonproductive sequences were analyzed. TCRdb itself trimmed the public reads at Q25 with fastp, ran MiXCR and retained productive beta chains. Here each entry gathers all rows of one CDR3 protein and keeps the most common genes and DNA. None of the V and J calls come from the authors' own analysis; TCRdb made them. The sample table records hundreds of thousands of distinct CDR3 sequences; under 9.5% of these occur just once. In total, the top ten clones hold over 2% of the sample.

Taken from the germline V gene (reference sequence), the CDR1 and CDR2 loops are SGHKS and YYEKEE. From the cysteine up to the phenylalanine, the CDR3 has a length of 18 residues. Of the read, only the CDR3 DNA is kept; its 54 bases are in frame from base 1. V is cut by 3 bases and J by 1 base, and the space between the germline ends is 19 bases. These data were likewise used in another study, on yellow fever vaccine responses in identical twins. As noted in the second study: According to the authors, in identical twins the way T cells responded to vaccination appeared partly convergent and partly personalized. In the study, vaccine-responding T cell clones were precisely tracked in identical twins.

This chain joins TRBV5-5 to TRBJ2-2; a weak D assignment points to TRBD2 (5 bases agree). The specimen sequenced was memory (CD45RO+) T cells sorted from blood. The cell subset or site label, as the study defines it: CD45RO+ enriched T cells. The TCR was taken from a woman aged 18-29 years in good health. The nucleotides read TGTGCCAGCAGCTACCCCACCCCGAGGGCCGGGAACACCGGGGAGCTGTTTTTT. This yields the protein CASSYPTPRAGNTGELFF.